The rows below give T cell receptor beta chains drawn from one sample of a study of blood T cell repertoires in COVID-19. TCRdb keeps only in-frame clones here, not all; method: immunoSEQ multiplex PCR. Here the sample spans some 150,000 clones, just under 85% being singletons. Sequencing was done on a sample of peripheral blood. These receptors all stem from a woman in her 40s with active or convalescent COVID-19. Both conserved end residues are part of each CDR3. A D gene is named only where the DNA matches it firmly. Not all rows give a size; the values are once, few, many and, for expanded clones, a class.

V	D	J	size	CDR3	DNA
TRBV9	.	TRBJ1-2	once	CASSVATGIRNYGYTF	TGTGCCAGCAGCGTAGCTACCGGGATTCGGAACTATGGCTACACCTTC
TRBV6-6	TRBD2	TRBJ2-5	.	CASSGLASQETQYF	TGTGCCAGCAGTGGACTAGCGTCACAAGAGACCCAGTACTTC
TRBV4-1	TRBD1	TRBJ2-1	.	CASSHLVDRSYNEQFF	TGCGCCAGCAGCCATTTAGTGGACAGGTCCTACAATGAGCAGTTCTTC
TRBV10-2	TRBD2	TRBJ2-3	.	CASSEARREGTDTQYF	TGCGCCAGCAGTGAGGCCCGGCGGGAGGGCACAGATACGCAGTATTTT
TRBV4-3	TRBD2	TRBJ2-3	once	CAVQAGGPDGTDTQYF	TGCGCCGTCCAGGCGGGAGGTCCCGACGGCACAGATACGCAGTATTTT
TRBV4-1	.	TRBJ1-2	once	CASRPARGGYNYGYTF	TGCGCCAGCAGGCCTGCGAGGGGGGGCTATAACTATGGCTACACCTTC
TRBV7-2	.	TRBJ2-1	.	CASSLILSSYNEQFF	TGTGCCAGCAGCTTAATCTTGAGCTCCTACAATGAGCAGTTCTTC
TRBV4-1	.	TRBJ2-3	once	CASSQERRTASTDTQYF	TGCGCCAGCAGCCAAGAGAGAAGAACAGCCAGCACAGATACGCAGTATTTT
TRBV5-4	TRBD1	TRBJ2-2	.	CASSRDSNTGELFF	TGTGCCAGCAGCCGGGACAGTAACACCGGGGAGCTGTTTTTT
TRBV15	.	TRBJ1-2	.	CATSAYGVYGYTF	TGTGCCACCAGCGCATACGGGGTCTATGGCTACACCTTC
TRBV9	.	TRBJ1-1	.	CASSVVSAGLNTEAFF	TGTGCCAGCAGCGTAGTAAGTGCGGGCTTGAACACTGAAGCTTTCTTT
TRBV27	.	TRBJ2-6	.	CASSERQHSGANVLTF	TGTGCCAGCAGCGAACGACAGCACTCTGGGGCCAACGTCCTGACTTTC
TRBV6-6	TRBD1	TRBJ1-4	.	CASSFPTGAGEKLFF	TGTGCCAGCAGTTTTCCAACAGGGGCTGGTGAAAAACTGTTTTTT
TRBV24-1	TRBD1	TRBJ1-4	.	CATGTVSMQKLFF	TGTGCCACCGGGACAGTAAGTATGCAAAAACTGTTTTTT
TRBV28	TRBD1	TRBJ1-2	.	CASLTGGILGYTF	TGTGCCAGCCTTACAGGGGGAATTCTTGGCTACACCTTC
TRBV5-1	TRBD2	TRBJ2-3	.	CASSFSGSSADTQYF	TGCGCCAGCAGCTTTAGCGGGAGCAGCGCAGATACGCAGTATTTT
TRBV5-1	TRBD2	TRBJ2-3	.	CASSGLAGSTDTQYF	TGCGCCAGCAGCGGACTAGCGGGGAGCACAGATACGCAGTATTTT
TRBV19	TRBD1	TRBJ2-2	.	CASSLTTGGSKNTGELFF	TGTGCCAGTAGTTTAACGACAGGGGGCTCAAAGAACACCGGGGAGCTGTTTTTT
TRBV12-3/TRBV12-4	.	TRBJ1-1	few	CASSLVWNTEAFF	TGTGCCAGCAGTTTAGTCTGGAACACTGAAGCTTTCTTT
TRBV28	TRBD1	TRBJ1-1	.	CASRLPGTATEAFF	TGTGCCAGCAGGCTGCCTGGGACAGCGACCGAAGCTTTCTTT
TRBV6-5	.	TRBJ1-6	once	CASSAADSPLHF	TGTGCCAGCAGCGCGGCGGATTCACCCCTCCACTTT
TRBV5-1	.	TRBJ1-1	.	CASSLGTSGTEAFF	TGCGCCAGCAGCTTGGGGACCTCGGGGACTGAAGCTTTCTTT
TRBV24-1	TRBD1	TRBJ1-1	.	CATSDGGQGYTEAFF	TGTGCCACCAGTGATGGGGGACAGGGATACACTGAAGCTTTCTTT
TRBV5-1	.	TRBJ1-2	once	CASGPDTHGGYTF	TGCGCCAGCGGCCCGGACACTCATGGAGGCTACACCTTC
TRBV28	.	TRBJ2-7	.	CASSPNSYEQYF	TGTGCCAGCAGTCCCAACTCCTACGAGCAGTACTTC
TRBV5-5	.	TRBJ2-3	.	CASSYPTGTSTDTQYF	TGTGCCAGCAGCTACCCGACAGGGACTAGCACAGATACGCAGTATTTT
TRBV6-4	TRBD1	TRBJ1-4	.	CASSDMGQAVDNEKLFF	TGTGCCAGCAGTGACATGGGACAGGCGGTGGATAATGAAAAACTGTTTTTT
TRBV20-1	.	TRBJ1-5	.	CSARVQGPQHF	TGCAGTGCTAGAGTCCAGGGGCCCCAGCATTTT
TRBV2	.	TRBJ2-2	.	CASSEATVRLTGELFF	TGTGCCAGCAGTGAAGCGACAGTAAGACTCACCGGGGAGCTGTTTTTT
TRBV7-2	.	TRBJ1-6	.	CASSLGGRAGTPLHF	TGTGCCAGCAGCTTAGGGGGTAGAGCGGGAACACCCCTCCACTTT